In its sample, the clone carrying this TCR beta chain was seen once. Its target is unknown. The entry originates in a study of T cell clonotyping in hematopoietic cell transplantation. General observations from the study: Broader posttransplant TCR repertoire diversity was predicted by graft donor and pretransplant recipient Inverse Simpson Index values. Cells were unsorted, so CD4 and CD8 contributions were not separated. Recipient TCR diversity dropped after transplant; expanded clonotypes rose from day 30 to 180. Few recipient clonotypes overlapped donors; over 95% were de novo at given depth.

There are 17 residues in the CDR3. The germline gives CDR1 GTSNPN, CDR2 SVGIG (reference sequence). Between the trimmed V and J ends, which lost 4 bases and 3 bases, there was a span of 23 bases. Measured with immunoSEQ multiplex PCR; TCRdb has only the in-frame clones, and not every one. The sample contains fewer than 40,000 clones, approximately 88% of which appear only once. The source of this sequence is a woman aged 40-49 years in good health. Some clones in this sample may be carry-over from other donors' samples. This chain joins TRBV30 and TRBJ2-3; perhaps TRBD1 as D (6 bases). Input material: peripheral blood mononuclear cells. DNA of the CDR3: TGTGCCTGGAATGGGGGTGGCAGGGGCCTCAGAACAGATACGCAGTATTTT. This encodes CAWNGGGRGLRTDTQYF.